What follows are 6 T cell receptor beta chains derived from one specimen sequenced in a study of blood T cell repertoires in COVID-19. Generated by immunoSEQ multiplex PCR, the TCRdb table keeps only in-frame clones and is missing some. Of 210,000 or so clones in the sample, less than 90% are singletons; the top ten hold over 3%. Sequenced input: PBMCs or T cells enriched from blood (not recorded which). The receptors originated from a woman aged 45-60 years in a cohort exposed to, infected with or recovered from COVID-19 (not recorded which).

This chain's CDR3 is CATSDADWNYGYTF. CDR3 nucleotide sequence: TGTGCCACCAGTGATGCGGACTGGAACTATGGCTACACCTTC. The chain joins TRBV24-1 to TRBJ1-2; D is unresolved. The germline gives CDR1 KGHDR, CDR2 SFDVKD. Trimming pared 3 bases from V and 2 bases from J, leaving 9 bases between. The CDR3 spans 14 residues.

The V and J genes are TRBV28 and TRBJ2-2; D is possibly TRBD2 (5 bases). The CDR3 is 13 residues long. The germline V gene encodes CDR1 MDHEN and CDR2 SYDVKM. The V and J ends lost 6 bases and 6 bases respectively, with 11 bases between them. DNA of the CDR3: TGTGCCAGCAGCCCCGGAGGACCCGGGGAGCTGTTTTTT. Its translation: CASSPGGPGELFF.

The rearrangement joins TRBV6-6 to TRBJ1-3; D perhaps matches TRBD1 (5 bases). Germline V CDR1 and CDR2: MNHNY, SVGAGI (reference sequence). Deletions cut 6 bases from V and 0 bases from J, with 9 bases between. This CDR3 spans 14 amino acids. The CDR3 region is CASRNGGSGNTIYF. The CDR3 DNA reads TGTGCCAGCAGAAACGGGGGCTCTGGAAACACCATATATTTT.

This clone was observed a single time. The chain is built from TRBV2 and TRBJ2-5; 9 nucleotides align to TRBD2. Trimming at V came to 7 bases and at J to 5 bases, leaving 5 bases not matched to a gene. The CDR3 consists of 13 residues. Germline CDR1 reads SNHLY; CDR2 reads FYNNEI. Here the CDR3 DNA reads TGTGCCAGCATGCGGGGGGGCCGCGAGACCCAGTACTTC. This sequence encodes CASMRGGRETQYF.

V gene TRBV6-4 combines with J gene TRBJ1-3, with a weak D call TRBD1 (5 bases). The CDR3 is 14 amino acids. CDR1 and CDR2 from the germline V gene are MRHNA and SNTAGT. V lost 5 bases to trimming and J lost 11 bases, with 19 bases between them. CDR3 bases: TGTGCCAGCAGTAGCTGGGGCGCCGGGCAGGCCATATATTTT. It specifies CASSSWGAGQAIYF.

A note on this clone: The sample holds other DNA sequences that translate to the same CDR3. The chain has TRBV7-3 and TRBJ1-2, with 8 nucleotides matching TRBD1. The length of the CDR3 is 13 residues. Germline-derived CDR1 and CDR2 are SGHTA and FQGTGA. Losses at the gene ends were 4 bases for V and 4 bases for J; bases not matched to a gene: 2. For the CDR3, the DNA is TGTGCCAGCAGCTCAGGACAGGGCTATGGCTACACCTTC. Its protein product is CASSSGQGYGYTF.